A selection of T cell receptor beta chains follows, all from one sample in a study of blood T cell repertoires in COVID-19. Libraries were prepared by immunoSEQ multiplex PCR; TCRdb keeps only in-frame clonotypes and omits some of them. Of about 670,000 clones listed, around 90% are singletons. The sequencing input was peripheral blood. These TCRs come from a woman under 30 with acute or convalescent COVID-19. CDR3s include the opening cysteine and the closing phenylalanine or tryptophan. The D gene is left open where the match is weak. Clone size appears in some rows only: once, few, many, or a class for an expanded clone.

TGTGCCAGCAGCCCCCGGTTCCAGGTCAATGAGCAGTTCTTC,CASSPRFQVNEQFF,once,NA,TRBJ2-1,TRBV7-8
TGTGCCAGCAGTTTGGACAGGTTCTCCTACGAGCAGTACTTC,CASSLDRFSYEQYF,NA,TRBD1,TRBJ2-7,TRBV7-2
TGTGCCAGCAGCGTAGATTCGGGGAGAAACATTCAGTACTTC,CASSVDSGRNIQYF,NA,NA,TRBJ2-4,TRBV9
TGTGCCAGCAGCGATAGAACAGGGGTACATAATTCACCCCTCCACTTT,CASSDRTGVHNSPLHF,NA,TRBD1,TRBJ1-6,TRBV9
TGTGCCAGCAGCCCTAGACGGGGGGCTGAAGCTTTCTTT,CASSPRRGAEAFF,NA,NA,TRBJ1-1,TRBV14
TGCGCCAGCAGCGACGGAGGCTATGGCTACACCTTC,CASSDGGYGYTF,few,NA,TRBJ1-2,TRBV5-1
TGTGCCAGCCAGTGGGACAGGCAAGAGACCCAGTACTTC,CASQWDRQETQYF,NA,TRBD1,TRBJ2-5,TRBV2
TGTGCCAGCAGGGACAGGGGGTGCAATGAGCAGTTCTTC,CASRDRGCNEQFF,NA,TRBD1,TRBJ2-1,TRBV12-3/TRBV12-4
TGTGCCAGCAGCTTAGAGGGCAGCCTCGGTTCCCATGAGCAGTTCTTC,CASSLEGSLGSHEQFF,NA,NA,TRBJ2-1,TRBV5-6
TGTGCCAGCAGCGGAGACTACAATACGAACACCGGGGAGCTGTTTTTT,CASSGDYNTNTGELFF,NA,NA,TRBJ2-2,TRBV9
TGCGCCAGCAGCTTGGGACAGGGCTTTATGGAAAAACTGTTTTTT,CASSLGQGFMEKLFF,NA,TRBD1,TRBJ1-4,TRBV5-1
TGTGCCAGCAGCTTATCTTCATGGGACAGGGTTCTTTCTGAAGCTTTCTTT,CASSLSSWDRVLSEAFF,NA,TRBD1,TRBJ1-1,TRBV11-2
TGTGCCAGCAGCAGGCGGGGGGGCCCTTACGAGCAGTACTTC,CASSRRGGPYEQYF,NA,TRBD2,TRBJ2-7,TRBV7-6
TGCGCCAGCAGCTACGGCCCCGACAGGAGCTATGGCTACACCTTC,CASSYGPDRSYGYTF,NA,NA,TRBJ1-2,TRBV5-1
TGTGCCAGCAGTTTAACGAGACCCACGGGACAGGGGCGCTATGGCTACACCTTC,CASSLTRPTGQGRYGYTF,NA,TRBD1,TRBJ1-2,TRBV27
TGTGCCAGCGCCTCAGGGAATAGCAATCAGCCCCAGCATTTT,CASASGNSNQPQHF,NA,NA,TRBJ1-5,TRBV18
TGTGCCAGCAGCTGGGACAGGGGTGTGAACTATGGCTACACCTTC,CASSWDRGVNYGYTF,NA,TRBD1,TRBJ1-2,TRBV7-9
TGTGCCAGCAGCTCCGAGAATAGCAATCAGCCCCAGCATTTT,CASSSENSNQPQHF,NA,NA,TRBJ1-5,TRBV27
TGCGCCAGCAGCAGCCAGGGGGCTAACTATGGCTACACCTTC,CASSSQGANYGYTF,NA,TRBD1,TRBJ1-2,TRBV5-1
TGTGCCAGCAGCCGCAACCGACTAGCCGGGGAGCTGTTTTTT,CASSRNRLAGELFF,NA,NA,TRBJ2-2,TRBV7-2
TGTGCCAGCAGCGTAGCTACGATGGGACTAGCGGGGATCTCTGGGGCCAACGTCCTGACTTTC,CASSVATMGLAGISGANVLTF,NA,TRBD2,TRBJ2-6,TRBV9
TGTGCCAGCTCACAATCGACAGGGTCAGAATATGGCTACACCTTC,CASSQSTGSEYGYTF,NA,TRBD1,TRBJ1-2,TRBV18
TGTGCCAGCAGTTACTCGACGGCAGGCCTTATCCTGTTTTTT,CASSYSTAGLILFF,once,NA,TRBJ1-4,TRBV6-5
TGTGCCAGCAGTTGGCGAGGACAGGGGGGAAGGAGCAATCAGCCCCAGCATTTT,CASSWRGQGGRSNQPQHF,NA,TRBD1,TRBJ1-5,TRBV6-2/TRBV6-3
TGTGCCAGCAGCTTATACCCGGACAGGGGTAGCTCCTACGAGCAGTACTTC,CASSLYPDRGSSYEQYF,NA,TRBD1,TRBJ2-7,TRBV7-9
TGTGCCTGGAGTCTGGACAGGGACTACGAGCAGTACTTC,CAWSLDRDYEQYF,NA,TRBD1,TRBJ2-7,TRBV30
TGCGCCAGCAGCCGGCTTGAGGGGGGGGCGATTGGCTACACCTTC,CASSRLEGGAIGYTF,once,NA,TRBJ1-2,TRBV4-1
TGTGCCAGCAGCCCCCGAACAGGGGTCAACGATGGCTACACCTTC,CASSPRTGVNDGYTF,NA,TRBD1,TRBJ1-2,TRBV7-8